Following are 17 T cell receptor beta chains from one sample sequenced in a study of control samples from healthy donors and cancer patients. Profiled with immunoSEQ multiplex PCR; TCRdb holds only in-frame clones, not every one. The repertoire consists of about 72,000 clones, with almost 95% occurring once and the leading ten covering 5% to 6%. Source material: blood. The receptors originated from a woman aged 60-75 years in good health.

The DNA for the CDR3 is TGCAGCGTGCGGACCGATTCCTACGAGCAGTACTTC. It is translated as CSVRTDSYEQYF. The V and J genes are TRBV29-1 and TRBJ2-7; D is ambiguous. CDR3 length: 12 residues. Germline loops: CDR1 SQVTM, CDR2 ANQGSEA. V was trimmed by 6 bases and J by 1 base, leaving 10 bases between them.

The chain uses TRBV29-1 and TRBJ1-4; weak D call: TRBD1 (5 bases). The CDR3 has 13 residues. With 3 bases removed from V and 15 bases from J, the gap between germline ends came to 20 bases. Germline V gene lookup returns CDR1 SQVTM and CDR2 ANQGSEA. The CDR3 loop reads CSVDWGVQGGMFF. CDR3 bases: TGCAGCGTTGATTGGGGGGTGCAGGGCGGGATGTTTTTT.

The chain recombines TRBV19 with TRBJ2-1, with TRBD1 as a possible D gene (6 bases). V dropped 5 bases and J dropped 0 bases, with 14 bases sitting between them. Germline CDR1 and CDR2: LNHDA and SQIVND (reference sequence). The CDR3 covers 16 residues. The CDR3: CASSAAGTISYNEQFF. The CDR3 bases are TGTGCCAGTAGTGCGGCCGGGACAATCTCCTACAATGAGCAGTTCTTC.

This sequence joins TRBV7-3 and TRBJ2-3; 8 bases align to TRBD1. The V and J ends lost 5 bases and 1 base, in that order; junction bases with no gene match: 8. Germline V gene sequence: CDR1 SGHTA, CDR2 FQGTGA. The length of the CDR3 is 16 residues. CDR3 in DNA: TGTGCCAGCAGCCTAGGGTCGGGACAGGGCACAGATACGCAGTATTTT. Translated, it gives CASSLGSGQGTDTQYF.

The rearrangement links TRBV7-9 to TRBJ2-2; D may match TRBD1 or TRBD2 (9 bases each). V was pared by 5 bases and J by 0 bases, with 16 bases between. This CDR3 comprises 17 residues. The germline CDR1 and CDR2 sequences are SEHNR and FQNEAQ (reference sequence). In DNA form, the CDR3 reads TGTGCCAGCAGCGGCGGGGGGGACAGGGCGAACACCGGGGAGCTGTTTTTT. It codes for CASSGGGDRANTGELFF.

This rearrangement joins TRBV9 to TRBJ2-7; 9 bases agree with TRBD1. Germline CDR1 reads SGDLS; CDR2 reads YYNGEE. The CDR3 loop spans 16 amino acids. V dropped 0 bases and J dropped 5; count of bases not matched to a gene: 9. CDR3 protein: CASSVDAGTGFHEQYF. The DNA of the CDR3 is TGTGCCAGCAGCGTAGATGCGGGGACAGGGTTCCACGAGCAGTACTTC.

The V and J genes are TRBV24-1 and TRBJ2-5, with TRBD2 identical over 9 bases. Trimming removed 4 bases from V and 1 base from J; junction bases left unmatched: 6. The V gene's germline CDR1 is KGHDR and CDR2 SFDVKD. The CDR3 is 16 residues long. CDR3 DNA sequence: TGTGCCACCAGTGACCGCAGCGGGAGGAGCCAAGAGACCCAGTACTTC. It codes for CATSDRSGRSQETQYF.

J is TRBJ1-2 and V is TRBV28; perhaps TRBD1 as D (6 bases). Germline CDR1 MDHEN, CDR2 SYDVKM. This CDR3 comprises 13 residues. With 5 bases removed from V and 2 bases from J, the gap between germline ends came to 9 bases. The CDR3 loop reads CASSEGGNYGYTF. CDR3 bases: TGTGCCAGCAGTGAAGGGGGGAACTATGGCTACACCTTC.

The chain uses TRBV5-6 and TRBJ2-7, with D unresolved. Germline V gene data show CDR1 as SGHDT and CDR2 as YYEEEE. This CDR3 is built from 14 residues. V lost 4 bases to trimming and J lost 2 bases, with 13 bases between them. CDR3 bases: TGTGCCAGCAGCCTTCCAGATTATCCCTACGAGCAGTACTTC. Its protein product is CASSLPDYPYEQYF.

The rearrangement uses TRBV19 and TRBJ1-4, with TRBD1 identical over 9 bases. V gave up 7 bases and J gave up 9 bases; unmatched junction bases: 9. This CDR3 has 14 amino acids. The V gene's germline CDR1 is LNHDA and CDR2 SQIVND (reference sequence). CDR3 nucleotide sequence: TGTGCCAGTACCCCACGGACAGGGGATAAAAAACTGTTTTTT. This codes for CASTPRTGDKKLFF. The whole variable domain, filled in from reference TRBV19 and TRBJ1-4, reads DGGITQSPKYLFRKEGQNVTLSCEQNLNHDAMYWYRQDPGQGLRLIYYSQIVNDFQKGDIAEGYSVSREKKESFPLTVTSAQKNPTAFYLCASTPRTGDKKLFFGSGTQLSVL.

The rearrangement joins TRBV7-9 to TRBJ2-7; a weak D match, TRBD2 (5 bases). Trimming cost V 5 bases and J 6 bases, with 14 bases left between them. Germline V gene sequence: CDR1 SEHNR, CDR2 FQNEAQ (reference sequence). The CDR3 sequence is 13 residues long. CDR3 loop: CASSMGSLGEQYF. The DNA of the CDR3 is TGTGCCAGCAGCATGGGGAGTCTGGGCGAGCAGTACTTC.

The chain uses TRBV18 and TRBJ2-5; no firm D call. The V gene's germline CDR1 is KGHSH and CDR2 LQKENI. The V gene lost 4 bases and the J gene lost 1 base, with 1 base spanning the gap. This CDR3 region has 11 residues. In DNA form, the CDR3 reads TGTGCCAGCTCACTCCAAGAGACCCAGTACTTC. Translated, it gives CASSLQETQYF.

The J gene is TRBJ2-1, the V gene TRBV5-1; D gene unclear. Germline V gene data show CDR1 as SGHRS and CDR2 as YFSETQ. The CDR3 is made up of 16 amino acids. V lost 0 bases and J 7 bases, leaving 17 bases between the germline ends. This chain's CDR3 is CASSLAELISQNEQFF. The CDR3 coding sequence is TGCGCCAGCAGCTTGGCCGAGTTAATTAGCCAGAATGAGCAGTTCTTC.

This chain uses TRBV28 with TRBJ1-1; 8 nucleotides line up with TRBD1. Germline CDR1 reads MDHEN; CDR2 reads SYDVKM. This CDR3 comprises 16 residues. The V and J ends lost 7 bases and 4 bases, in that order; junction bases with no gene match: 14. CDR3 loop: CASTKSAWTGFTEAFF. The CDR3 coding sequence is TGTGCCAGCACAAAATCCGCGTGGACAGGGTTCACTGAAGCTTTCTTT. The full variable domain, completed using reference TRBV28 and TRBJ1-1, is DVKVTQSSRYLVKRTGEKVFLECVQDMDHENMFWYRQDPGLGLRLIYFSYDVKMKEKGDIPEGYSVSREKKERFSLILESASTNQTSMYLCASTKSAWTGFTEAFFGQGTRLTVV.

The rearrangement joins TRBV19 to TRBJ2-5, with TRBD2 identical over 10 bases. V shed 5 bases and J 6 bases; nucleotides not matched to a gene: 9. Germline V gene data show CDR1 as LNHDA and CDR2 as SQIVND (reference sequence). This CDR3 is 15 amino acids long. The CDR3 sequence: CASSEQREGGKTQYF. The CDR3, as DNA: TGTGCCAGTAGTGAACAGCGGGAGGGGGGAAAGACCCAGTACTTC.

This sequence joins TRBV6-2 or TRBV6-3 and TRBJ2-7, with D possibly being TRBD1 (5 bases). CDR1 is MNHEY and CDR2 is SVGEGT in the germline V gene. Trimming cost V 5 bases and J 0 bases, with 20 bases left between them. The CDR3 is 17 residues long. The CDR3 protein is CASSTLRQFLSSYEQYF. CDR3 nucleotide sequence: TGTGCCAGCAGTACCCTTAGACAGTTTCTCAGCTCCTACGAGCAGTACTTC.

The rearrangement links TRBV28 to TRBJ1-5; TRBD1 is a possible D gene (6 bases). Per germline, CDR1 MDHEN and CDR2 SYDVKM. The CDR3 covers 14 residues. The V gene lost 6 bases and the J gene lost 6 bases, with 15 bases spanning the gap. CDR3 DNA: TGTGCCAGCAGCCCCACAGGGTTTAGTCAGCCCCAGCATTTT. It translates to CASSPTGFSQPQHF. The whole variable domain, filled in from reference TRBV28 and TRBJ1-5, reads DVKVTQSSRYLVKRTGEKVFLECVQDMDHENMFWYRQDPGLGLRLIYFSYDVKMKEKGDIPEGYSVSREKKERFSLILESASTNQTSMYLCASSPTGFSQPQHFGDGTRLSIL.